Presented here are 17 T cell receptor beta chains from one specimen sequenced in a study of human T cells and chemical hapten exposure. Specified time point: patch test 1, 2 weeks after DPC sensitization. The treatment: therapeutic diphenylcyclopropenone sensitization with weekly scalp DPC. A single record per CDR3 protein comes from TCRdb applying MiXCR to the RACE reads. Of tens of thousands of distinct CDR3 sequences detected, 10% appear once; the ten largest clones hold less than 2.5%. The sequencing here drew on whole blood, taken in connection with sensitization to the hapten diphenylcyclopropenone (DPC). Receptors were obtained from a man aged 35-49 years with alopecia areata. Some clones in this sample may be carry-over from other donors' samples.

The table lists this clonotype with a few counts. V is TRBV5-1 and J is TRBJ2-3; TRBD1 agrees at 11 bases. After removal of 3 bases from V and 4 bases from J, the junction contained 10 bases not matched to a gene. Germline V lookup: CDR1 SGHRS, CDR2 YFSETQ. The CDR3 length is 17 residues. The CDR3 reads CASSSTGQGAPADTQYF. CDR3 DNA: TGCGCCAGCAGCTCAACTGGACAGGGGGCCCCCGCAGATACGCAGTATTTT. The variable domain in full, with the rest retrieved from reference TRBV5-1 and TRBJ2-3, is KAGVTQTPRYLIKTRGQQVTLSCSPISGHRSVSWYQQTPGQGLQFLFEYFSETQRNKGNFPGRFSGRQFSNSRSEMNVSTLELGDSALYLCASSSTGQGAPADTQYFGPGTRLTVL.

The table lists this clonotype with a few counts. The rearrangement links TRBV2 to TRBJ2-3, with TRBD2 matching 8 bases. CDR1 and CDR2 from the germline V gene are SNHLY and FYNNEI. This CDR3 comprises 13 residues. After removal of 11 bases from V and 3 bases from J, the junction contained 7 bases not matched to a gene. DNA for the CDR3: TGTGCCCAACGGGCTAGCGGGACAGATACGCAGTATTTT. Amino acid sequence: CAQRASGTDTQYF.

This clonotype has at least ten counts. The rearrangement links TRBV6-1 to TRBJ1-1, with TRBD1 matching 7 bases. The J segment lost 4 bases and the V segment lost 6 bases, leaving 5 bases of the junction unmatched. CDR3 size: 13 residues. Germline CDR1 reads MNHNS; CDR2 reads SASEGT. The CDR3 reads CASRAGGGTEAFF. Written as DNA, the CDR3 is TGTGCCAGCAGGGCAGGGGGGGGCACTGAAGCTTTCTTT.

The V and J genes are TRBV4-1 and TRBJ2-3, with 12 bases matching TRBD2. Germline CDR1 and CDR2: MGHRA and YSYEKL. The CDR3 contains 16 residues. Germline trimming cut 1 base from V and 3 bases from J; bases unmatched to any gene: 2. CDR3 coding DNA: TGCGCCAGCAGCCAAGGGCTAGCGGGAGGGACAGATACGCAGTATTTT. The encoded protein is CASSQGLAGGTDTQYF.

CDR3 region: CSVEAGDEQYF. CDR3 nucleotide sequence: TGCAGCGTTGAAGCGGGGGACGAGCAGTACTTC. The V and J genes are TRBV29-1 and TRBJ2-7; TRBD2 might be the D (6 bases). CDR1 SQVTM and CDR2 ANQGSEA come from the germline V gene. The V end lost 1 base, the J end lost 5 bases, and 6 bases lay between the germline ends. The CDR3 consists of 11 residues.

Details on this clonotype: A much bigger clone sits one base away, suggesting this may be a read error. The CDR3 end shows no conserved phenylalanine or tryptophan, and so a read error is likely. The CDR3 reads CASSFGGRYFYGYTL. Written as DNA, the CDR3 is TGTGCCAGCAGTTTTGGAGGGAGATATTTCTATGGCTACACCCTC. This rearrangement joins TRBV27 to TRBJ1-2, with no clear D. Germline values: CDR1 MNHEY, CDR2 SMNVEV (reference sequence). This CDR3 comprises 15 residues. V gave up 3 bases and J gave up 4 bases, with 15 bases separating them.

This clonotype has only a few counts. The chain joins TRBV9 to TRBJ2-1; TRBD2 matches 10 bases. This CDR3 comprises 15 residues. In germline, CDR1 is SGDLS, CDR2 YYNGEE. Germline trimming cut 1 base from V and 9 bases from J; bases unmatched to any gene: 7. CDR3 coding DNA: TGTGCCAGCAGCGTATTGAGCGGGAGGGCAACTGAGCAGTTCTTC. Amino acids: CASSVLSGRATEQFF.

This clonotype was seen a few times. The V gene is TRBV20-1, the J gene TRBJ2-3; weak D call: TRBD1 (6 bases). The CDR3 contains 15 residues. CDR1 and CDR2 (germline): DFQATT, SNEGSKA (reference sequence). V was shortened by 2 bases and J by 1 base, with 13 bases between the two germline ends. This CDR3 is CSARKDSPRTDTQYF. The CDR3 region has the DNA TGCAGTGCTAGAAAGGACAGCCCCCGCACAGATACGCAGTATTTT.

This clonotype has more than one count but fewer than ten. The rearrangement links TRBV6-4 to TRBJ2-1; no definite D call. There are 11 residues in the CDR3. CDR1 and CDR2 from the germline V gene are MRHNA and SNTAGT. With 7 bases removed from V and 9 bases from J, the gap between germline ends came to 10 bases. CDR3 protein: CASIGRSEQFF. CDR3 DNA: TGTGCCAGCATAGGGCGGAGTGAGCAGTTCTTC.

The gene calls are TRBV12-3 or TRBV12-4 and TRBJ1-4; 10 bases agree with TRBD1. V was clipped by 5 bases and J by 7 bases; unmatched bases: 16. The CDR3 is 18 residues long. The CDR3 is CASSPSGTGVQRVEKLFF. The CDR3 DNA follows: TGTGCCAGCAGTCCCTCAGGGACAGGGGTTCAAAGGGTTGAAAAACTGTTTTTT.

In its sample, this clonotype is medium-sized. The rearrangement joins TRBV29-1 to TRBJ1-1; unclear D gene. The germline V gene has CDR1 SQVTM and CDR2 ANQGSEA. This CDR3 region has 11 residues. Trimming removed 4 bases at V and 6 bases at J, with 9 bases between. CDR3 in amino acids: CSVVSAAEAFF. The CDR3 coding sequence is TGCAGCGTTGTGTCAGCGGCTGAAGCTTTCTTT. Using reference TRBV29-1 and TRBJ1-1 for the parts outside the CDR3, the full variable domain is SAVISQKPSRDICQRGTSLTIQCQVDSQVTMMFWYRQQPGQSLTLIATANQGSEATYESGFVIDKFPISRPNLTFSTLTVSNMSPEDSSIYLCSVVSAAEAFFGQGTRLTVV.

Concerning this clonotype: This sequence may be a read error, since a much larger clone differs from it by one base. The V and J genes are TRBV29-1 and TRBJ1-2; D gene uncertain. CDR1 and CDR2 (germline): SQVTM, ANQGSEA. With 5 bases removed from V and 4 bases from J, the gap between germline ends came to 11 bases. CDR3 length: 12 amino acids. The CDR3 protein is CSVPKGTYGYTF. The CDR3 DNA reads TGCAGCGTTCCGAAGGGAACCTATGGCTACACCTTC.

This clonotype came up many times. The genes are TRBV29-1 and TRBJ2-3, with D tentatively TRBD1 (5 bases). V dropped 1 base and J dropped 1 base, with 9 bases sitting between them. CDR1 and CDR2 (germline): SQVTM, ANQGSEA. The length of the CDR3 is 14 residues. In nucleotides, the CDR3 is TGCAGCGTTGAAGCCCCACAGGGCACAGATACGCAGTATTTT. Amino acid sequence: CSVEAPQGTDTQYF.

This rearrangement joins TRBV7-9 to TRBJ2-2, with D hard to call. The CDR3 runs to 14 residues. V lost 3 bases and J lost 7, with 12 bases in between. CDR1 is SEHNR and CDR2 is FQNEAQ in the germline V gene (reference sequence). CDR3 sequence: CASSLTVSNGELFF. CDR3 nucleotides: TGTGCCAGCAGCTTGACGGTCTCTAACGGGGAGCTGTTTTTT.

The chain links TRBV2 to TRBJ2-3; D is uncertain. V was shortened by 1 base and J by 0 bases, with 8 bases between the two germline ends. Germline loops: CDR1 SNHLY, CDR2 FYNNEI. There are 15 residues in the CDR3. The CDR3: CASSEEYSSTDTQYF. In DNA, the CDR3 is TGTGCCAGCAGTGAAGAGTATTCTAGCACAGATACGCAGTATTTT.

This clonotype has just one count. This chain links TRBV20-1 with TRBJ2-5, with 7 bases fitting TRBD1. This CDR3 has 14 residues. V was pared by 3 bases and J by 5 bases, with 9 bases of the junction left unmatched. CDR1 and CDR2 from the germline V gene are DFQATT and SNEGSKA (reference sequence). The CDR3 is CSASKGGFDETQYF. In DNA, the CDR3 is TGCAGTGCTAGTAAAGGGGGCTTCGATGAGACCCAGTACTTC.

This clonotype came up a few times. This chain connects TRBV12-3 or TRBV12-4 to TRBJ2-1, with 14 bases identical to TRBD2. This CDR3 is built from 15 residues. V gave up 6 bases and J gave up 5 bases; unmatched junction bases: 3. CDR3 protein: CASRGGLAGDNEQFF. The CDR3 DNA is TGTGCCAGCAGGGGGGGACTAGCGGGAGACAATGAGCAGTTCTTC.